Shown below are 21 T cell receptor beta chains from a single sample sequenced in a study of control samples from healthy donors and cancer patients. Only in-frame clones appear in the TCRdb table, and some are missing; sequencing was by immunoSEQ multiplex PCR. Seen here are about 150,000 clones, around 96% observed once, and the top ten hold 5.5% to 6%. Material for sequencing was blood. The receptor source for this set is a man aged 40-49 years in good health.

The chain employs TRBV28 and TRBJ1-2; TRBD1 aligns across 7 bases. This CDR3 is 12 amino acids long. Per germline, CDR1 MDHEN and CDR2 SYDVKM. V lost 4 bases, J lost 8 bases, and 4 bases stayed unmatched. CDR3 loop: CASSSDRLGYTF. The CDR3 nucleotides read TGTGCCAGCAGTTCGGACAGGCTCGGCTACACCTTC.

The chain carries TRBV6-5 and TRBJ2-3, with D possibly being TRBD1 (6 bases). The V end was cut by 0 bases, the J end by 1 base, with 8 bases between. The CDR3 is 15 residues long. Germline values: CDR1 MNHEY, CDR2 SVGAGI. CDR3 DNA: TGTGCCAGCAGTTACTCGCACAGGGGCACAGATACGCAGTATTTT. Translation gives CASSYSHRGTDTQYF.

The genes are TRBV28 and TRBJ1-2; the D gene is possibly TRBD1 (5 bases). This CDR3 region has 11 residues. Trimming pared 5 bases from V and 12 bases from J, leaving 13 bases between. Germline CDR1 MDHEN, CDR2 SYDVKM. The CDR3 reads CASSTLAGHTF. Here the CDR3 DNA reads TGTGCCAGCAGTACGTTGGCAGGGCACACCTTC.

The chain combines TRBV5-6 with TRBJ1-1; 7 bases are shared with TRBD1. The V and J ends lost 7 bases and 8 bases, in that order; junction bases with no gene match: 20. This CDR3 region has 16 residues. CDR1 and CDR2 (germline): SGHDT, YYEEEE. In nucleotides, the CDR3 is TGTGCCAGCTCCATCCGCGGGGGACAGTGGCGTGCGGAAGCTTTCTTT. Encoded protein: CASSIRGGQWRAEAFF.

The V gene is TRBV3-1 (or the pseudogene TRBV3-2), the J gene TRBJ1-6; D not certain. V was trimmed by 1 base and J by 10 bases, leaving 14 bases between them. This CDR3 spans 15 amino acids. CDR1 LGHDT and CDR2 YNNKEL come from the germline V gene (reference sequence). The CDR3 loop reads CASSQVSAAGSPLHF. CDR3 DNA sequence: TGTGCCAGCAGCCAAGTCTCGGCGGCAGGATCACCCCTCCACTTT.

The chain couples TRBV10-2 to TRBJ1-5; tentative D call: TRBD1 (6 bases). This CDR3 contains 16 residues. V shed 0 bases and J shed 5 bases, with 14 bases lying between them. Germline V gene lookup returns CDR1 WSHSY and CDR2 SAAADI. This CDR3 is CASSESPSGAHQPQHF. Written as DNA, the CDR3 is TGCGCCAGCAGTGAGTCCCCGTCAGGGGCCCATCAGCCCCAGCATTTT.

The chain joins TRBV4-2 to TRBJ1-6; 7 bases are a match to TRBD1. The CDR3 contains 16 residues. V was pared by 0 bases and J by 13 bases, with 12 bases of the junction left unmatched. The germline CDR1 and CDR2 sequences are LGHNA and YNFKEQ. The DNA for the CDR3 is TGTGCCAGCAGCCAAGATCTAAAGGGGGCAGGGAGGCCCCTCCACTTT. Translation: CASSQDLKGAGRPLHF.

This chain links TRBV6-5 with TRBJ1-1; a possible D gene is TRBD1 (5 bases). Germline CDR1 and CDR2: MNHEY and SVGAGI. The length of the CDR3 is 14 residues. Trimming removed 5 bases at V and 5 bases at J, with 15 bases between. DNA for the CDR3: TGTGCCAGCAGTCTCGTGCCGTCAGGGACTGAAGCTTTCTTT. This translates into CASSLVPSGTEAFF.

This clone was observed once. The junction departs from the called germline gene at one end, perhaps through a read error. J is TRBJ2-1 and V is TRBV11-1; the match to TRBD2 covers 12 bases. The CDR3 sequence is 16 residues long. The germline gives CDR1 SGHAT, CDR2 FQDESV (reference sequence). The CDR3 nucleotides read TGTGTCAGCAGCTTAGGGCTAGCGGGGGGGCGCAATGAGCAGTTCTTC. Residues: CVSSLGLAGGRNEQFF.

In DNA form, the CDR3 reads TGTGCCAGCAACTATGGGGCAGAACTCTCCTACGAGCAGTACTTC. This translates into CASNYGAELSYEQYF. The chain links TRBV7-9 to TRBJ2-7, with D possibly TRBD1 on 5 matching bases. This CDR3 has 15 amino acids. Deletions cut 7 bases from V and 0 bases from J, with 16 bases between. In germline, CDR1 is SEHNR, CDR2 FQNEAQ (reference sequence).

The J gene is TRBJ2-1, the V gene TRBV9; D unclear. The CDR3 is made up of 16 amino acids. Germline assignment: CDR1 SGDLS and CDR2 YYNGEE. Trimming pared 4 bases from V and 4 bases from J, leaving 18 bases between. The CDR3 reads CASSPRPRNVYNEQFF. DNA for the CDR3: TGTGCCAGCAGCCCGAGGCCCCGGAACGTTTACAATGAGCAGTTCTTC.

This clone has a single count. The CDR3 DNA reads as TGTGCCAGCAGCTTGGGACAGGGGGCGGGCGGCTACACCTTC. Translation gives CASSLGQGAGGYTF. The chain recombines TRBV5-6 with TRBJ1-2; 10 bases line up with TRBD1. The trim removed 0 bases at V and 8 bases at J, leaving 4 bases unmatched. Germline V gene lookup returns CDR1 SGHDT and CDR2 YYEEEE. This CDR3 has 14 amino acids.

The count of this clone is one. The chain uses TRBV6-5 and TRBJ1-3, with D uncertain. V lost 2 bases, J lost 1 base, and 6 bases lay in between. CDR1 and CDR2 (germline): MNHEY, SVGAGI. The CDR3 has 14 amino acids. The CDR3 nucleotides read TGTGCCAGCAGTTACGCTCTTTCTGGAAACACCATATATTTT. Encoded protein: CASSYALSGNTIYF.

This chain connects TRBV4-1 to TRBJ1-5; TRBD1 agrees at 7 bases. Germline V gene sequence: CDR1 MGHRA, CDR2 YSYEKL. There are 14 residues in the CDR3. After removal of 1 base from V and 5 bases from J, the junction contained 2 bases not matched to a gene. The CDR3 loop reads CASSQGQGDQPQHF. DNA of the CDR3: TGCGCCAGCAGCCAAGGACAGGGTGATCAGCCCCAGCATTTT.

The genes are TRBV3-1 (or the pseudogene TRBV3-2) and TRBJ1-3; a possible D gene is TRBD1 (6 bases). V lost 4 bases to trimming and J lost 4 bases, with 11 bases between them. Germline V gene sequence: CDR1 LGHDT, CDR2 YNNKEL (reference sequence). The CDR3 is 14 residues long. The CDR3: CASSLDRRGNTIYF. The CDR3 DNA sequence: TGTGCCAGCAGCCTGGACAGACGAGGAAACACCATATATTTT.

This chain uses TRBV23-1 with TRBJ1-3; D may be TRBD1 (5 bases). TRBV23-1 is an open reading frame, and its role is uncertain. The V gene lost 3 bases and the J gene lost 2 bases, with 20 bases spanning the gap. The CDR3 loop spans 18 amino acids. CDR3 coding DNA: TGCGCCAGCAGTCATCAGAGAGGGGTTAGTGATACTGGAAACACCATATATTTT. Encoded protein: CASSHQRGVSDTGNTIYF.

DNA of the CDR3: TGTGCCAGCAGCTTAAGTCCGACAGATACGCAGTATTTT. As protein: CASSLSPTDTQYF. The gene calls are TRBV7-3 and TRBJ2-3, with D unresolved. V was trimmed by 1 base and J by 3 bases, leaving 5 bases between them. The CDR3 is 13 residues long. CDR1 and CDR2 (germline): SGHTA, FQGTGA.

The chain uses TRBV4-1 and TRBJ2-1, with a tentative D call TRBD2 (5 bases). The ends were cut back, 1 base at V and 1 base at J, with 11 bases in the middle. The CDR3 contains 16 residues. Per the germline V gene, CDR1 is MGHRA and CDR2 is YSYEKL. The CDR3 loop reads CASSQVRTESYNEQFF. CDR3 bases: TGCGCCAGCAGCCAAGTGAGGACTGAGTCCTACAATGAGCAGTTCTTC.

V gene TRBV5-4 combines with J gene TRBJ1-2; D not certain. Trimming shortened V by 5 bases and J by 5 bases, and 16 bases separated the two germline ends. The CDR3 has 14 amino acids. CDR1 and CDR2 (germline): SGHNT, YYREEE (reference sequence). The CDR3 here is CASRQMGGSYGYTF. DNA for the CDR3: TGTGCCAGCAGGCAGATGGGCGGGAGTTATGGCTACACCTTC.

V and J are TRBV18 and TRBJ1-6; D not certain. Germline values: CDR1 KGHSH, CDR2 LQKENI. The CDR3 sequence is 14 residues long. V was clipped by 4 bases and J by 4 bases, with 8 bases between them. CDR3 coding DNA: TGTGCCAGCTCACAGGAAGTATATAATTCACCCCTCCACTTT. Protein: CASSQEVYNSPLHF.

The rearrangement links TRBV6-6 to TRBJ1-2, with 10 bases aligning to TRBD1. Trimming at V came to 5 bases and at J to 6 bases, leaving 9 bases not matched to a gene. This CDR3 is 15 amino acids long. CDR1 MNHNY and CDR2 SVGAGI come from the germline V gene (reference sequence). The CDR3 DNA follows: TGTGCCAGCAGTCAACCGGGACAGGGGATTCATGGCTACACCTTC. It yields the protein CASSQPGQGIHGYTF.